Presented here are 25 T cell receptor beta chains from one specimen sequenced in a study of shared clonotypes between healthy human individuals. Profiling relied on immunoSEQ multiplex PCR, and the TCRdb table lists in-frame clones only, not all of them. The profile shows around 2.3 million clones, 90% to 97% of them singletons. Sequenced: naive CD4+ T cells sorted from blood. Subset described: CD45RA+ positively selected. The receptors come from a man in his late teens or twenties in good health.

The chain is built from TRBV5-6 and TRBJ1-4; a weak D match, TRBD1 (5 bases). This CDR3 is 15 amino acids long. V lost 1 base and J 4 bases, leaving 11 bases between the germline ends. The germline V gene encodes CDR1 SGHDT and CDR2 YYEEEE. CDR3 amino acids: CASSLQRGRNEKLFF. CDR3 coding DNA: TGTGCCAGCAGCTTGCAAAGGGGCCGTAATGAAAAACTGTTTTTT.

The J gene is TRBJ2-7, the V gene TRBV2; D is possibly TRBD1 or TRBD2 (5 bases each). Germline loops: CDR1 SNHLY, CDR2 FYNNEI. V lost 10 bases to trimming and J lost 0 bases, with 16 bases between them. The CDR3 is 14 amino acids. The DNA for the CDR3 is TGTGCCACCAACCGGGACGGGAACTCCTACGAGCAGTACTTC. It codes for CATNRDGNSYEQYF.

The CDR3 DNA follows: TGTGCCAGCAGCCAACGGGCCGACACCGGGGAGCTGTTTTTT. Translating gives CASSQRADTGELFF. The J gene is TRBJ2-2, the V gene TRBV6-6, with D unresolved. CDR1 MNHNY and CDR2 SVGAGI come from the germline V gene (reference sequence). The CDR3 sequence is 14 residues long. V was clipped by 6 bases and J by 3 bases, with 11 bases between them.

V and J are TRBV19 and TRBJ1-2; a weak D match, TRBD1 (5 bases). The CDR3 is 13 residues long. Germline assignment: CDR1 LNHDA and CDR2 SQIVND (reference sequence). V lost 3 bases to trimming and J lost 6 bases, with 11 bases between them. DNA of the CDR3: TGTGCCAGTAGTATGGGGCGCAAGGATGGCTACACCTTC. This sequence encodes CASSMGRKDGYTF.

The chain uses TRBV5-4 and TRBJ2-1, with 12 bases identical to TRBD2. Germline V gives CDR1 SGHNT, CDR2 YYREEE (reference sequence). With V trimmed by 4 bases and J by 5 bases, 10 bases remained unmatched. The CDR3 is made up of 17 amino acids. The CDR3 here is CASSAELAGGRNNEQFF. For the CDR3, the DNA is TGTGCCAGCAGCGCAGAGCTAGCGGGGGGGCGGAACAATGAGCAGTTCTTC.

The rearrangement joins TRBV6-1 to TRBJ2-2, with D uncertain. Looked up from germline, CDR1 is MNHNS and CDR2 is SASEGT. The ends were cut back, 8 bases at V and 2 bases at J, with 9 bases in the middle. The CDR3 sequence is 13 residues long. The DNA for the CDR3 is TGTGCCAGCCATATATCAAACACCGGGGAGCTGTTTTTT. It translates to CASHISNTGELFF.

The CDR3 DNA reads as TGCGCCAGCAGCCAAACTAGCGCGAACACCGGGGAGCTGTTTTTT. As protein: CASSQTSANTGELFF. V gene TRBV5-1 combines with J gene TRBJ2-2; 7 positions match TRBD2. CDR3 size: 15 residues. Germline values: CDR1 SGHRS, CDR2 YFSETQ. Losses at the gene ends were 4 bases for V and 0 bases for J; bases not matched to a gene: 3.

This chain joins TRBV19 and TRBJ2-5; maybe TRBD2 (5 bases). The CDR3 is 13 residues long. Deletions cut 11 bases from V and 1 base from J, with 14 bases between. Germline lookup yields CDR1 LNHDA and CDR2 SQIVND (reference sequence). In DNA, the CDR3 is TGTGCCGGCCCGATGAGGGTCCAAGAGACCCAGTACTTC. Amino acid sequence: CAGPMRVQETQYF.

The CDR3 spells CASSFRLATEQFF. CDR3 sequence (DNA): TGTGCCAGCAGCTTTCGACTAGCGACTGAGCAGTTCTTC. The chain joins TRBV7-9 to TRBJ2-1, with TRBD2 identical over 8 bases. The CDR3 has 13 amino acids. Germline V lookup: CDR1 SEHNR, CDR2 FQNEAQ (reference sequence). With V trimmed by 3 bases and J by 9 bases, 4 bases remained unmatched.

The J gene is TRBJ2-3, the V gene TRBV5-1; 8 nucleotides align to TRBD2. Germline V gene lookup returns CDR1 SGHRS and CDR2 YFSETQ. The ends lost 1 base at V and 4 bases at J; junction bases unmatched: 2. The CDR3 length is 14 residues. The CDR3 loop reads CASSLSGSPDTQYF. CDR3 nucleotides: TGCGCCAGCAGCTTGAGCGGGAGCCCAGATACGCAGTATTTT.

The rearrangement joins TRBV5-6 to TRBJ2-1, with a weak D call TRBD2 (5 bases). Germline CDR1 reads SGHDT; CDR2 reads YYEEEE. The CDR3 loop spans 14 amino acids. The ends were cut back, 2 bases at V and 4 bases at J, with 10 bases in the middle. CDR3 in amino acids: CASSFSSGYNEQFF. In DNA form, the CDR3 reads TGTGCCAGCAGCTTTTCCAGCGGTTACAATGAGCAGTTCTTC.

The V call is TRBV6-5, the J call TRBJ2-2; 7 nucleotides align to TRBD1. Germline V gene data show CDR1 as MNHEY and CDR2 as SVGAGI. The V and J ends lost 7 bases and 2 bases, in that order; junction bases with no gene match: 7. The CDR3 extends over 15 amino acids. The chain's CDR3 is CASTQGTVNTGELFF. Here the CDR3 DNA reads TGTGCCAGCACTCAAGGGACAGTCAACACCGGGGAGCTGTTTTTT.

CDR3 sequence reads: CASRYRGEDEKLFF. The CDR3 nucleotides read TGTGCCAGCAGATACAGGGGGGAGGATGAAAAACTGTTTTTT. V usage is TRBV2 and J usage is TRBJ1-4; 8 nucleotides agree with TRBD1. V dropped 6 bases and J dropped 6; count of bases not matched to a gene: 6. Germline loops: CDR1 SNHLY, CDR2 FYNNEI. CDR3 length: 14 residues.

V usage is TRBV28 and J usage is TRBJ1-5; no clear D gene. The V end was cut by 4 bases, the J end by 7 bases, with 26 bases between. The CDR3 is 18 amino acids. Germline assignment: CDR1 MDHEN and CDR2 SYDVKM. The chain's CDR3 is CASSSPLGSGELGQPQHF. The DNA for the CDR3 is TGTGCCAGCAGTTCCCCTTTAGGGTCAGGCGAACTGGGACAGCCCCAGCATTTT.

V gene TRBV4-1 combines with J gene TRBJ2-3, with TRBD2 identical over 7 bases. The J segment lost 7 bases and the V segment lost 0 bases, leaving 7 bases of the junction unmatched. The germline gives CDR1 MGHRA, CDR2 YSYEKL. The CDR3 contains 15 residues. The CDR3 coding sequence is TGCGCCAGCAGCCAAGAGGGAGGGAGTGGGAATACGCAGTATTTT. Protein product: CASSQEGGSGNTQYF.

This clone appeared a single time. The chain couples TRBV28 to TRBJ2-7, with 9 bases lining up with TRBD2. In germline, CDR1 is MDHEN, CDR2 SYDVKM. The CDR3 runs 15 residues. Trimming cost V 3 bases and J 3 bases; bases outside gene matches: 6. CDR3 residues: CASSFERAGGYEQYF. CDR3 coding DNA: TGTGCCAGCAGTTTCGAACGAGCGGGGGGCTACGAGCAGTACTTC.

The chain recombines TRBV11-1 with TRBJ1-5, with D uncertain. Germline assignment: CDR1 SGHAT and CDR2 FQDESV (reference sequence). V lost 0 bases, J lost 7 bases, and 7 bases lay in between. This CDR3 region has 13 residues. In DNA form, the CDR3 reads TGTGCCAGCAGCTTAGCGGAGGCCCAGCCCCAGCATTTT. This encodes CASSLAEAQPQHF.

This chain's CDR3 is CASSPGRLYGYTF. The CDR3 nucleotides read TGTGCCAGCAGCCCGGGCAGATTGTATGGCTACACCTTC. The rearrangement uses TRBV7-2 and TRBJ1-2, with D uncertain. There are 13 residues in the CDR3. From germline, CDR1 is SGHTA and CDR2 FQGNSA. The V gene lost 5 bases and the J gene lost 5 bases, with 12 bases spanning the gap. Using reference TRBV7-2 and TRBJ1-2 for the parts outside the CDR3, the full variable domain is GAGVSQSPSNKVTEKGKDVELRCDPISGHTALYWYRQSLGQGLEFLIYFQGNSAPDKSGLPSDRFSAERTGGSVSTLTIQRTQQEDSAVYLCASSPGRLYGYTFGSGTRLTVV.

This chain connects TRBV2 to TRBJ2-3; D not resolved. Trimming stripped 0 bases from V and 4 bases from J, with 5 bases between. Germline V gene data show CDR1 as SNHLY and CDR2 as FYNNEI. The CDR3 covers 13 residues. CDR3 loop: CASSEATPDTQYF. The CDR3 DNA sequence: TGTGCCAGCAGTGAAGCCACGCCAGATACGCAGTATTTT.

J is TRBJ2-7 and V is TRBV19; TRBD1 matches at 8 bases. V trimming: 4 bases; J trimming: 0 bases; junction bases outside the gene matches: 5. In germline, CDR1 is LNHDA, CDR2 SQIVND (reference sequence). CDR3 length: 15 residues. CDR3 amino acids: CASSTGQEASYEQYF. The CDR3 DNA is TGTGCCAGTAGTACGGGACAGGAAGCCTCCTACGAGCAGTACTTC. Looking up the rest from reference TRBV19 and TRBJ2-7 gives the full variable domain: DGGITQSPKYLFRKEGQNVTLSCEQNLNHDAMYWYRQDPGQGLRLIYYSQIVNDFQKGDIAEGYSVSREKKESFPLTVTSAQKNPTAFYLCASSTGQEASYEQYFGPGTRLTVT.

In DNA form, the CDR3 reads TGCGCCAGCAGCTTGGCCCCAGGTCTTAAGGACAATGAGCAGTTCTTC. Residues: CASSLAPGLKDNEQFF. The rearrangement links TRBV5-1 to TRBJ2-1; D is uncertain. The CDR3 covers 16 residues. V gave up 0 bases and J gave up 5 bases, with 15 bases separating them. Germline CDR1 SGHRS, CDR2 YFSETQ.

The CDR3: CASSLGSGSWQETQYF. In DNA, the CDR3 is TGCGCCAGCAGCTTGGGGAGCGGGAGTTGGCAAGAGACCCAGTACTTC. The rearrangement links TRBV5-1 to TRBJ2-5, with 8 positions matching TRBD2. Germline-derived CDR1 and CDR2 are SGHRS and YFSETQ. V was pared by 0 bases and J by 2 bases, with 6 bases of the junction left unmatched. The CDR3 is 16 amino acids. Complete variable domain (other parts from reference TRBV5-1 and TRBJ2-5): KAGVTQTPRYLIKTRGQQVTLSCSPISGHRSVSWYQQTPGQGLQFLFEYFSETQRNKGNFPGRFSGRQFSNSRSEMNVSTLELGDSALYLCASSLGSGSWQETQYFGPGTRLLVL.

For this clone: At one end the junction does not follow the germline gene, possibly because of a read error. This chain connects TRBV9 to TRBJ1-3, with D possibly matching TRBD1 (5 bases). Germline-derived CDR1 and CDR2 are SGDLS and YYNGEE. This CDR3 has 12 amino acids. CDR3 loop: CASKQDGGVISF. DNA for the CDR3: TGTGCCAGCAAACAGGACGGCGGCGTGATATCATTT.

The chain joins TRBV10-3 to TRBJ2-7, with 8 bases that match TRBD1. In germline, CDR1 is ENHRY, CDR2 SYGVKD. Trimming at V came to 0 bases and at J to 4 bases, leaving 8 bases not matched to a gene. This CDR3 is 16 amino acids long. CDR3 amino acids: CAISESGQGPAYEQYF. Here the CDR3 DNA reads TGTGCCATCAGTGAGTCCGGACAGGGCCCAGCTTACGAGCAGTACTTC.

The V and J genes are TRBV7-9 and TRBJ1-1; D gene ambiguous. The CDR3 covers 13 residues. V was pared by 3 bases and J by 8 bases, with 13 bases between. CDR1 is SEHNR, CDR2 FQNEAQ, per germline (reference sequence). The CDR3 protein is CASSLAARIEAFF. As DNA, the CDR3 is TGTGCCAGCAGCTTGGCAGCAAGAATCGAAGCTTTCTTT. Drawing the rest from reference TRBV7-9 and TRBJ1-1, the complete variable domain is DTGVSQNPRHKITKRGQNVTFRCDPISEHNRLYWYRQTLGQGPEFLTYFQNEAQLEKSRLLSDRFSAERPKGSFSTLEIQRTEQGDSAMYLCASSLAARIEAFFGQGTRLTVV.